The next 22 T cell receptor beta chains were all read from a single sample in a study of cytomegalovirus exposure and HLA in healthy donors. The PCR ran on 60 Vbeta and 13 Jbeta primers. TCRdb's table, derived via immunoSEQ multiplex PCR, lists solely in-frame clones and lacks some. The repertoire holds 150,000 to 200,000 clones, about 75% seen once, with 5% to 8% in the top ten. Input material: PBMCs. Receptors were obtained from a man between 35 and 55 years old in good health and CMV-seropositive.

J is TRBJ2-1 and V is TRBV5-1; 7 nucleotides match TRBD2. The CDR3 consists of 15 residues. Per germline, CDR1 SGHRS and CDR2 YFSETQ. The V gene end was trimmed by 1 base and the J gene end by 4 bases; junction bases not matched to a gene: 5. The CDR3 loop is CASSLSDGGYNEQFF. As DNA, the CDR3 is TGCGCCAGCAGCTTGTCGGACGGGGGGTACAATGAGCAGTTCTTC.

The genes are TRBV11-2 and TRBJ2-5, with D tentatively TRBD2 (6 bases). The CDR3 contains 16 residues. Germline-derived CDR1 and CDR2 are SGHAT and FQNNGV. Trimming pared 2 bases from V and 7 bases from J, leaving 20 bases between. For the CDR3, the DNA is TGTGCCAGCAGCTTACGACTAGGAGGGGTTCAGGGGACCCAGTACTTC. Translation: CASSLRLGGVQGTQYF.

The chain combines TRBV5-1 with TRBJ1-4; unclear D gene. The CDR3 runs 14 residues. The germline V gene has CDR1 SGHRS and CDR2 YFSETQ. V lost 2 bases and J lost 5, with 10 bases in between. In DNA form, the CDR3 reads TGCGCCAGCAGCTTTTCTAGTTTGAATGAAAAACTGTTTTTT. It is translated as CASSFSSLNEKLFF.

A single count supports this clone. The CDR3 sequence: CAWGLGSSYNEQFF. DNA of the CDR3: TGTGCCTGGGGGCTCGGGAGCTCCTACAATGAGCAGTTCTTC. The chain is built from TRBV30 and TRBJ2-1; perhaps TRBD2 as D (6 bases). The CDR3 loop spans 14 amino acids. V lost 5 bases, J lost 0 bases, and 11 bases lay in between. Germline values: CDR1 GTSNPN, CDR2 SVGIG (reference sequence).

The chain links TRBV28 to TRBJ2-7; D may be TRBD2 (6 bases). The CDR3 consists of 15 residues. Germline assignment: CDR1 MDHEN and CDR2 SYDVKM. Trimming removed 2 bases from V and 6 bases from J, with 17 bases in between. The DNA of the CDR3 is TGTGCCAGCAGTTTACGTGGAGGGAGGTTCGGCGAGCAGTACTTC. Residues: CASSLRGGRFGEQYF.

The chain employs TRBV5-4 and TRBJ2-7; 8 bases are a match to TRBD1. This CDR3 region has 16 residues. V was clipped by 4 bases and J by 2 bases; unmatched bases: 11. Per germline, CDR1 SGHNT and CDR2 YYREEE (reference sequence). CDR3 sequence reads: CASSVQGARAAYEQYF. In nucleotides, the CDR3 is TGTGCCAGCAGCGTCCAGGGGGCGCGGGCCGCCTACGAGCAGTACTTC.

This clone appeared a few times. CDR3 region: CASSFLSGFGANVLTF. CDR3 in DNA: TGCGCCAGCAGTTTCCTCTCAGGGTTCGGGGCCAACGTCCTGACTTTC. V is TRBV4-1 and J is TRBJ2-6; possible D gene TRBD1, 5 bases. Germline V gene lookup returns CDR1 MGHRA and CDR2 YSYEKL. V was clipped by 6 bases and J by 4 bases, with 16 bases between them. CDR3 size: 16 residues.

The chain carries TRBV6-5 and TRBJ2-3; maybe TRBD2 (6 bases). Germline values: CDR1 MNHEY, CDR2 SVGAGI. V lost 2 bases, J lost 4 bases, and 16 bases lay in between. The CDR3 covers 16 residues. The CDR3 loop reads CASSYQPGPGADTQYF. CDR3 nucleotide sequence: TGTGCCAGCAGTTACCAACCGGGCCCGGGGGCAGATACGCAGTATTTT.

The chain recombines TRBV5-4 with TRBJ2-3; 12 bases are a match to TRBD2. With V trimmed by 2 bases and J by 3 bases, 10 bases remained unmatched. The CDR3 is made up of 18 amino acids. Germline CDR1 SGHNT, CDR2 YYREEE (reference sequence). CDR3 sequence: CASSFRLAGEDWTDTQYF. CDR3 nucleotides: TGTGCCAGCAGCTTTAGACTAGCGGGAGAAGATTGGACAGATACGCAGTATTTT.

This clone was picked up a small number of times. The chain uses TRBV30 and TRBJ1-1; D unresolved. This CDR3 is 12 amino acids long. Trimming took off 4 bases at V and 8 bases at J, with 14 bases between the two ends. Germline V gene data show CDR1 as GTSNPN and CDR2 as SVGIG (reference sequence). The CDR3 is CAWTLPGREAFF. The CDR3 bases are TGTGCCTGGACCCTACCGGGGAGGGAAGCTTTCTTT.

This clone was counted once. This chain uses TRBV6-5 with TRBJ2-2; tentatively, D is TRBD1 (5 bases). CDR3 length equals 14 residues. The germline CDR1 and CDR2 sequences are MNHEY and SVGAGI. With 2 bases removed from V and 5 bases from J, the gap between germline ends came to 9 bases. The CDR3, as DNA: TGTGCCAGCAGTTACCATCCAGGGACCGGGGAGCTGTTTTTT. Protein sequence: CASSYHPGTGELFF.

The V call is TRBV27, the J call TRBJ1-1; D remains unclear. The V end lost 5 bases, the J end lost 5 bases, and 12 bases lay between the germline ends. Germline V gene sequence: CDR1 MNHEY, CDR2 SMNVEV (reference sequence). CDR3 length: 13 residues. The chain's CDR3 is CASSLGGETEAFF. DNA of the CDR3: TGTGCCAGCAGTCTGGGTGGAGAGACTGAAGCTTTCTTT.

This sequence joins TRBV11-2 and TRBJ1-2, with TRBD1 matching over 10 bases. Germline assignment: CDR1 SGHAT and CDR2 FQNNGV. V dropped 1 base and J dropped 3; count of bases not matched to a gene: 2. The CDR3 sequence is 15 residues long. CDR3 coding DNA: TGTGCCAGCAGCTTAGGACAGGGGGCGGACTATGGCTACACCTTC. Translating it yields CASSLGQGADYGYTF.

For the CDR3, the DNA is TGCAGCGTTGAGCTCCAGGGGTCTGAAATCACTGAAGCTTTCTTT. Translating gives CSVELQGSEITEAFF. The rearrangement joins TRBV29-1 to TRBJ1-1; a possible D gene is TRBD1 (6 bases). The CDR3 length is 15 residues. The germline CDR1 and CDR2 sequences are SQVTM and ANQGSEA. V dropped 3 bases and J dropped 4 bases, with 18 bases sitting between them.

The chain carries TRBV6-1 and TRBJ2-7, with D maybe TRBD2 (5 bases). Per the germline V gene, CDR1 is MNHNS and CDR2 is SASEGT. Trimming took off 5 bases at V and 4 bases at J, with 9 bases between the two ends. The CDR3 extends over 12 amino acids. CDR3 DNA: TGTGCCAGCAGTCAACCGGGGTACGAGCAGTACTTC. Translating it yields CASSQPGYEQYF.

The chain recombines TRBV28 with TRBJ1-1; 10 bases are a match to TRBD1. V lost 6 bases and J lost 1; bases outside the gene matches: 11. The CDR3 length is 17 residues. CDR1 MDHEN and CDR2 SYDVKM come from the germline V gene. The CDR3 protein is CASSSDRGLIENTEAFF. CDR3 in DNA: TGTGCCAGCAGCTCCGACAGGGGGCTTATCGAGAACACTGAAGCTTTCTTT. The full variable domain, in which reference TRBV28 and TRBJ1-1 provide the parts outside the CDR3, is DVKVTQSSRYLVKRTGEKVFLECVQDMDHENMFWYRQDPGLGLRLIYFSYDVKMKEKGDIPEGYSVSREKKERFSLILESASTNQTSMYLCASSSDRGLIENTEAFFGQGTRLTVV.

V usage is TRBV5-1 and J usage is TRBJ2-1; 8 bases agree with TRBD2. V shed 5 bases, J shed 5 bases, and the junction held 6 bases outside the gene matches. CDR1 and CDR2 from the germline V gene are SGHRS and YFSETQ. This CDR3 comprises 14 residues. The CDR3 reads CASRDNSGDNEQFF. DNA of the CDR3: TGCGCCAGCAGAGACAATAGCGGGGACAATGAGCAGTTCTTC.

The CDR3 loop is CASSLWKGASNQPQHF. The CDR3 coding sequence is TGTGCCAGCAGTTTATGGAAGGGGGCCAGCAATCAGCCCCAGCATTTT. The chain employs TRBV28 and TRBJ1-5, with 7 positions matching TRBD1. CDR1 is MDHEN, CDR2 SYDVKM, per germline. J lost 1 base, V lost 0 bases, and 3 bases had no gene match. The length of the CDR3 is 16 residues. The full variable domain, with the rest looked up from reference TRBV28 and TRBJ1-5, is DVKVTQSSRYLVKRTGEKVFLECVQDMDHENMFWYRQDPGLGLRLIYFSYDVKMKEKGDIPEGYSVSREKKERFSLILESASTNQTSMYLCASSLWKGASNQPQHFGDGTRLSIL.

The chain uses TRBV10-3 and TRBJ1-4; possibly TRBD1 for D (5 bases). Between the trimmed V and J ends, which lost 3 bases and 14 bases, there was a span of 13 bases. Germline CDR1 is ENHRY and CDR2 is SYGVKD. The CDR3 has 12 residues. The CDR3 reads CAISESQGLLFF. The CDR3 DNA follows: TGTGCCATCAGTGAATCCCAGGGACTGCTGTTTTTT.

The V call is TRBV6-5, the J call TRBJ2-7; D is possibly TRBD1 (6 bases). CDR3 length: 16 amino acids. V was trimmed by 3 bases and J by 9 bases, leaving 24 bases between them. Germline CDR1 is MNHEY and CDR2 is SVGAGI. This chain's CDR3 is CASSYQWWATGNGQYF. The CDR3 DNA is TGTGCCAGCAGTTATCAGTGGTGGGCAACAGGGAACGGGCAGTACTTC.

The chain links TRBV5-1 to TRBJ1-2; D is ambiguous. The CDR3 sequence is 12 residues long. Trimming removed 4 bases from V and 1 base from J, with 5 bases in between. CDR1 SGHRS and CDR2 YFSETQ come from the germline V gene. The CDR3 here is CASSPVNYGYTF. The CDR3 DNA reads as TGCGCCAGCAGCCCGGTTAACTATGGCTACACCTTC.

The V and J genes are TRBV2 and TRBJ1-2; no definite D call. Germline loops: CDR1 SNHLY, CDR2 FYNNEI. CDR3 length equals 16 residues. Trimming took 1 base from V and 0 from J, leaving 12 bases between them. The CDR3 spells CASSEGAGAANYGYTF. CDR3 bases: TGTGCCAGCAGTGAAGGGGCTGGCGCAGCTAACTATGGCTACACCTTC.